The clone carrying this T cell receptor (beta chain) appeared many times. As yet, its antigen is unknown. The sample originates from a study of T cells in Graves' hyperthyroidism and ophthalmopathy. Notes on the study in general: A model of 13 V-J features distinguished ophthalmopathy from stable hyperthyroidism.

RNA transcripts served as the template for amplifying TCR beta CDR3 regions. Carried out on the TCR CDR3, a first-round RT-PCR used the HTBI primer set. A single record per CDR3 protein comes from TCRdb applying MiXCR to the multiplex PCR reads. The data show approximately 400,000 distinct CDR3 sequences, with about a fifth seen just once and around 4% held by the top ten. Specimen: blood. This TCR derives from a young woman with Graves' hyperthyroidism.

CDR3 nucleotide sequence: TGTGCCAGCAGTACAGGGGACTATGCTGAAGCTTTCTTT. Translated: CASSTGDYAEAFF. The gene calls are TRBV25-1 and TRBJ1-1; 7 bases agree with TRBD1. The CDR3 spans 13 residues. From germline, CDR1 is MGHDK and CDR2 SYGVNS. The V segment lost 5 bases and the J segment 6 bases; nucleotides outside the gene matches: 6.